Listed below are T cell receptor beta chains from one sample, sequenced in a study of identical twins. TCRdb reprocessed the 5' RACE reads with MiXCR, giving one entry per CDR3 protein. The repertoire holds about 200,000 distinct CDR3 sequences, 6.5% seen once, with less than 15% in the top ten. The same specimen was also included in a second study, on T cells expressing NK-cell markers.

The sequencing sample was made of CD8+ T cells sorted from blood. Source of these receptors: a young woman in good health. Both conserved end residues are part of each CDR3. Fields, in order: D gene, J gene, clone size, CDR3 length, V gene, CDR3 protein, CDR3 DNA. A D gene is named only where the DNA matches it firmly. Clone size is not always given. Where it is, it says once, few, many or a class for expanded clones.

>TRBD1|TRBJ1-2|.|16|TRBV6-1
CASSEDRTFYNYGYTF
TGTGCCAGCAGTGAGGACAGGACCTTTTATAACTATGGCTACACCTTC
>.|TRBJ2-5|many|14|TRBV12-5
CASGLATAQETQYF
TGTGCTAGTGGTTTGGCTACAGCCCAAGAGACCCAGTACTTC
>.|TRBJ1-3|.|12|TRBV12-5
CASGPPGNTIYF
TGTGCTAGTGGTCCCCCAGGAAACACCATATATTTT
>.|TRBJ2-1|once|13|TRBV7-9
CASRDDRRNEQFF
TGTGCCAGCAGGGACGACAGGCGCAATGAGCAGTTCTTC
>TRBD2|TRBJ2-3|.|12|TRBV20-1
CSAGLAADTQYF
TGCAGTGCCGGACTAGCTGCAGATACGCAGTATTTT
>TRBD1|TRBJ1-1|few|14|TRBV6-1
CASSAGTENTEAFF
TGTGCCAGCAGTGCCGGGACAGAGAACACTGAAGCTTTCTTT
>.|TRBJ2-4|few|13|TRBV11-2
CASSLTSWNIQYF
TGTGCCAGCAGCTTAACTAGTTGGAACATTCAGTACTTC
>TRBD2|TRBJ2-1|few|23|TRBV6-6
CASSYSGRPGTSGRLSSYNEQFF
TGTGCCAGCAGTTACTCGGGGAGACCCGGGACTAGCGGGAGGCTGAGCTCCTACAATGAGCAGTTCTTC
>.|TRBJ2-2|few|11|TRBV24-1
CATSQGGELFF
TGTGCCACCAGCCAAGGCGGGGAGCTGTTTTTT
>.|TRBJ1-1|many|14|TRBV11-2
CASSEQLDNTEAFF
TGTGCCAGCAGCGAACAGCTCGACAACACTGAAGCTTTCTTT
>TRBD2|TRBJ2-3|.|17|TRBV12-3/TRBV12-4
CASSPGLAGGDTDTQYF
TGTGCCAGCAGTCCAGGACTAGCGGGGGGGGACACAGATACGCAGTATTTT
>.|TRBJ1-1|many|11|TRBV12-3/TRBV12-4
CASTLGLAAFF
TGTGCCAGCACCCTAGGTTTAGCGGCTTTCTTT
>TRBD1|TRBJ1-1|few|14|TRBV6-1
CASSRDSRNTEAFF
TGTGCCAGCAGTAGGGACAGCAGGAACACTGAAGCTTTCTTT
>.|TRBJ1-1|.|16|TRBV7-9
CASSTPAATSNTEAFF
TGTGCCAGCAGTACCCCGGCGGCGACATCCAACACTGAAGCTTTCTTT
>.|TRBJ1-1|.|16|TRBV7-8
CASSLDGGGANGEAFF
TGTGCCAGCAGCTTAGATGGTGGGGGCGCGAACGGTGAAGCTTTCTTT
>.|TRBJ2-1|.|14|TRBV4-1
CASSQDPDYNEQFF
TGCGCCAGCAGCCAAGATCCGGATTACAATGAGCAGTTCTTC